Listed below are T cell receptor beta chains from one sample, sequenced in a study of siplizumab effects on memory and regulatory T cells. The repertoire was sequenced with immunoSEQ multiplex PCR; TCRdb's copy has only in-frame clones and lacks some. The sample consists of 70,000 to 95,000 clones, roughly 93% of them appearing once. The sequencing sample was made of CD8+ T cells sorted from blood. These receptors originate from a human donor in good health. Both conserved end residues are part of each CDR3. The D gene is left open where the match is weak. Clone size, where shown, is once, few, many, or a class for clones that have expanded.

d_gene,j_gene,abundance,v_gene,CDR3nt,CDR3aa
.,TRBJ2-3,.,TRBV2,TGTGCCAGCAGTGAGGGGCAGGGGACTAGCACAGATACGCAGTATTTT,CASSEGQGTSTDTQYF
TRBD2,TRBJ2-1,.,TRBV7-3,TGTGCCAGCAGCCAACTAGCGGGGGCGGACAATGAGCAGTTCTTC,CASSQLAGADNEQFF
.,TRBJ1-2,.,TRBV2,TGTGCCAGTTCCGGGACGGGTGATAACTATGGCTACACCTTC,CASSGTGDNYGYTF
.,TRBJ1-1,.,TRBV6-6,TGTGCCAGCAGACGAGGCACTGAAGCTTTCTTT,CASRRGTEAFF
TRBD1,TRBJ2-7,.,TRBV29-1,TGCAGCGTTTCAGGGGGCGGCGAGCAGTACTTC,CSVSGGGEQYF
TRBD1,TRBJ2-7,.,TRBV2,TGTGCCAGCAGTGGGCTGACAGGGTTAGCCTACGAGCAGTACTTC,CASSGLTGLAYEQYF
.,TRBJ2-5,.,TRBV5-1,TGCGCCAGCAGCACGGACCCGGAGGGAGAGACCCAGTACTTC,CASSTDPEGETQYF
.,TRBJ1-2,once,TRBV7-9,TGTGCCAGCAGCACGGTTCGGGACAAACGGGCTGGCTACACCTTC,CASSTVRDKRAGYTF
TRBD1,TRBJ2-5,.,TRBV7-9,TGTGCCAGCAGCTTATACAGGGGAGAGACCCAGTACTTC,CASSLYRGETQYF
TRBD1,TRBJ2-5,.,TRBV29-1,TGCAGCGTTGAGATTTTGGGGGACAGACAAGAGACCCAGTACTTC,CSVEILGDRQETQYF
.,TRBJ2-7,.,TRBV5-6,TGTGCCAGCAGCTTGGACCCGGGCTACGAGCAGTACTTC,CASSLDPGYEQYF
TRBD2,TRBJ2-1,.,TRBV7-6,TGTGCCAGCAGCTCTTCCGGGACTAGCGGGAGGAGCTCCTACAATGAGCAGTTCTTC,CASSSSGTSGRSSYNEQFF
.,TRBJ2-5,.,TRBV13,TGTGCCAGCAGCTTAGGCTCAGGGACAAGGGAGACCCAGTACTTC,CASSLGSGTRETQYF
TRBD1,TRBJ1-1,.,TRBV29-1,TGCAGCGCTAATAAGGAAACAGGGGCCCTGAACACTGAAGCTTTCTTT,CSANKETGALNTEAFF
.,TRBJ2-7,.,TRBV7-2,TGTGCCAGCAGCGTTGCTAGGAACTATCCGAAAGGGGACGAGCAGTACTTC,CASSVARNYPKGDEQYF
.,TRBJ1-5,.,TRBV5-8,TGTGCCAGCAGCTTGTTGGGCTTAGTTCAGCCCCAGCATTTT,CASSLLGLVQPQHF
.,TRBJ2-3,.,TRBV6-4,TGTGCCAGCAGTGTGACAGACGGTGGGACAGATACGCAGTATTTT,CASSVTDGGTDTQYF
TRBD1,TRBJ2-7,.,TRBV18,TGTGCCAGCTCACACAAGGACAGGGCCCTGGGCGAGCAGTACTTC,CASSHKDRALGEQYF
TRBD1,TRBJ2-7,.,TRBV9,TGTGCCAGCAGCGGACAGGGGACGCCCTACGAGCAGTACTTC,CASSGQGTPYEQYF
.,TRBJ2-7,.,TRBV11-2,TGTGCCAGCAGCTTAGATCCTGACCTACGCTACGAGCAGTACTTC,CASSLDPDLRYEQYF
.,TRBJ2-3,.,TRBV27,TGTGCCAGCAGTTTATCCCCCCTCGGAGTTACCACAGATACGCAGTATTTT,CASSLSPLGVTTDTQYF
TRBD2,TRBJ2-7,.,TRBV30,TGTGCCTGGAGGGGGACTAGCGGATCCTACGAGCAGTACTTC,CAWRGTSGSYEQYF
.,TRBJ2-3,.,TRBV6-6,TGTGCCAGCAATCAGCGGGTGAGCACAGATACGCAGTATTTT,CASNQRVSTDTQYF
.,TRBJ2-7,.,TRBV7-7,TGTGCTAGCAGCTTTTATTCTTCCTACGAGCAGTACTTC,CASSFYSSYEQYF
.,TRBJ2-7,.,TRBV5-6,TGTGCCAGCAGCTTGGGGGGCCGGGGAGAGCAGTACTTC,CASSLGGRGEQYF
.,TRBJ2-7,.,TRBV4-3,TGCGCCAGCAGCCAGGGAGCGGGTAGCTCCTACGAGCAGTACTTC,CASSQGAGSSYEQYF
.,TRBJ1-4,.,TRBV6-1,TGTGCCAGCAGTGAACATCAGGGAGTTAATGAAAAACTGTTTTTT,CASSEHQGVNEKLFF
.,TRBJ2-5,.,TRBV2,TGTGCCAGCAGCCTACCCATTGGGGAGACCCAGTACTTC,CASSLPIGETQYF
TRBD2,TRBJ2-7,.,TRBV19,TGTGCCAGTAGTATAGGACTAGCGGCGGGAGTAGCCCTCGAGCAGTACTTC,CASSIGLAAGVALEQYF
.,TRBJ2-2,.,TRBV7-3,TGTGCCAGCAGCTTAACAATGGGGAAAAACACCGGGGAGCTGTTTTTT,CASSLTMGKNTGELFF
.,TRBJ1-4,.,TRBV5-5,TGTGCCAGCAGCTTGGGGCAAAAACTGTTTTTT,CASSLGQKLFF
TRBD1,TRBJ2-2,.,TRBV7-9,TGTGCCAGCAGCCCACCCCCGGGACAGGGACATTTCCGCACCGGGGAGCTGTTTTTT,CASSPPPGQGHFRTGELFF
TRBD1,TRBJ2-7,.,TRBV7-9,TGTGCCAGCAGCAACGGACAGGTGGGCTACGAGCAGTACTTC,CASSNGQVGYEQYF
.,TRBJ2-7,.,TRBV4-3,TGCGCCAGCAGCCCAACAAAGGACTCGTACGAGCAGTACTTC,CASSPTKDSYEQYF
.,TRBJ1-5,.,TRBV5-5,TGTGCCAGCAGCTTAGGAGGACTGATGAGCAATCAGCCCCAGCATTTT,CASSLGGLMSNQPQHF
.,TRBJ2-3,.,TRBV9,TGTGCCAGCAGCACACAGGGAATTATCACAGATACGCAGTATTTT,CASSTQGIITDTQYF
.,TRBJ1-3,.,TRBV27,TGTGCCAGCAGTCCCCGGATGGGGGCGAGCTCTGGAAACACCATATATTTT,CASSPRMGASSGNTIYF
TRBD1,TRBJ1-2,once,TRBV27,TGTGCCAGCAGGCCCGGTACAGGGGGCTCTTACTATGGCTACACCTTC,CASRPGTGGSYYGYTF
TRBD1,TRBJ1-2,.,TRBV13,TGTGCCATCGACGACAGGGGGAATAACTATGGCTACACCTTC,CAIDDRGNNYGYTF
TRBD2,TRBJ2-5,few,TRBV11-3,TGTGCCAGCAGCACCGGTCGGAGCGGGAGTGAGGAGACCCAGTACTTC,CASSTGRSGSEETQYF
.,TRBJ1-3,.,TRBV11-3,TGTGCCAGCAGCCCACGGGACGGTGGAAACACCATATATTTT,CASSPRDGGNTIYF
TRBD1,TRBJ2-7,.,TRBV5-5,TGTGCCAGCAGCGTGGGACAGACCAACTCCTACGAGCAGTACTTC,CASSVGQTNSYEQYF
.,TRBJ2-3,.,TRBV5-1,TGCGCCAGCAGCGTAAAACAGGACAGCACAGATACGCAGTATTTT,CASSVKQDSTDTQYF
TRBD1,TRBJ2-1,.,TRBV4-3,TGCGCCAGCAGCCAAGACTCAGATGGGGACAGGGGGTTCAATGAGCAGTTCTTC,CASSQDSDGDRGFNEQFF
TRBD1,TRBJ2-7,.,TRBV29-1,TGCAGCGGGGCGGACAGGGGGTCCTACGAGCAGTACTTC,CSGADRGSYEQYF
.,TRBJ1-2,.,TRBV13,TGTGCCAGCAGCTTAGTGACGTCGGCTAACTATGGCTACACCTTC,CASSLVTSANYGYTF
.,TRBJ1-1,.,TRBV6-5,TGTGCCAGCAGTTACCAGGGGCCCAACACTGAAGCTTTCTTT,CASSYQGPNTEAFF